The 30 T cell receptor beta chains given below trace back to one sample, sequenced in a study of cytotoxic CD8 clonotypes in ibrutinib-treated CLL. Sequencing was performed with immunoSEQ multiplex PCR; in TCRdb, only in-frame clones are kept and a portion is missing. Altogether 140,000 to 150,000 clones are present, approximately 80% being singletons, with the ten largest covering roughly 4.7%. This sample comprised PBMCs, obtained after 24 months of ibrutinib treatment. These receptors all stem from a human donor with chronic lymphocytic leukemia.

The chain carries TRBV5-1 and TRBJ1-1; 7 nucleotides agree with TRBD1. CDR1 is SGHRS, CDR2 YFSETQ, per germline. This CDR3 spans 12 amino acids. J was trimmed by 2 bases and V by 7 bases; bases with no gene match: 2. The CDR3 DNA reads TGCGCCAGCCGACAGGGAAACACTGAAGCTTTCTTT. This encodes CASRQGNTEAFF.

The chain links TRBV7-8 to TRBJ2-2; no firm D call. Deletions cut 4 bases from V and 0 bases from J, with 9 bases between. The CDR3 is 15 amino acids. Per the germline V gene, CDR1 is SGHVS and CDR2 is FQNEAQ. CDR3 in amino acids: CASSYSSANTGELFF. CDR3 sequence (DNA): TGTGCCAGCAGCTACAGTTCCGCGAACACCGGGGAGCTGTTTTTT.

V is TRBV11-2 and J is TRBJ1-3; a possible D gene is TRBD1 (5 bases). V lost 5 bases, J lost 3 bases, and 17 bases lay in between. CDR3 length: 16 residues. Germline assignment: CDR1 SGHAT and CDR2 FQNNGV. Here the CDR3 DNA reads TGTGCCAGCAGCCTGAGCAGGGAAAACTTTGGAAACACCATATATTTT. It specifies CASSLSRENFGNTIYF. Based on the CDR3 plus reference TRBV11-2 and TRBJ1-3, the full variable domain is EAGVAQSPRYKIIEKRQSVAFWCNPISGHATLYWYQQILGQGPKLLIQFQNNGVVDDSQLPKDRFSAERLKGVDSTLKIQPAKLEDSAVYLCASSLSRENFGNTIYFGEGSWLTVV.

In its sample, this clone was seen once. The chain couples TRBV5-8 to TRBJ2-5; TRBD2 aligns across 13 bases. Per the germline V gene, CDR1 is SGHTS and CDR2 is YDEGEE. With V trimmed by 0 bases and J by 10 bases, 12 bases remained unmatched. There are 17 residues in the CDR3. CDR3 in amino acids: CASSLARTSGSPGDQYF. Written as DNA, the CDR3 is TGTGCCAGCAGCTTGGCCCGGACTAGCGGGAGCCCGGGGGACCAGTACTTC.

The V gene is TRBV14, the J gene TRBJ1-1; TRBD1 is a possible D gene (5 bases). CDR3 size: 12 residues. The V gene lost 7 bases and the J gene lost 7 bases, with 13 bases spanning the gap. Germline V lookup: CDR1 SGHDN, CDR2 FVKESK. This chain's CDR3 is CASTPGGNEAFF. The CDR3 DNA reads as TGTGCCAGCACCCCCGGGGGGAATGAAGCTTTCTTT.

The chain has TRBV2 and TRBJ2-2; TRBD2 matches 8 bases. Germline loops: CDR1 SNHLY, CDR2 FYNNEI. V dropped 3 bases and J dropped 2; count of bases not matched to a gene: 8. The CDR3 is made up of 17 amino acids. CDR3 protein: CASSDIAGQQNTGELFF. The CDR3 nucleotides read TGTGCCAGCAGTGATATAGCGGGGCAACAAAACACCGGGGAGCTGTTTTTT.

Here the CDR3 DNA reads TGTGCCAGCAGTTTCAGAGGAGGGGGCCCCGCTAACTATGGCTACACCTTC. It codes for CASSFRGGGPANYGYTF. The gene calls are TRBV28 and TRBJ1-2; TRBD1 matches at 7 bases. There are 17 residues in the CDR3. V shed 3 bases, J shed 0 bases, and the junction held 10 bases outside the gene matches. Germline lookup yields CDR1 MDHEN and CDR2 SYDVKM.

This clone occurred once. The V and J genes are TRBV4-3 and TRBJ1-2, with TRBD1 matching over 7 bases. The trim removed 0 bases at V and 8 bases at J, leaving 12 bases unmatched. CDR3 size: 16 residues. Germline V gene data show CDR1 as LGHNA and CDR2 as YSLEER. The CDR3 DNA sequence: TGCGCCAGCAGCCAAGAGTGGGCAGGGGGGGGAGTCGGCTACACCTTC. Its protein product is CASSQEWAGGGVGYTF.

The chain employs TRBV27 and TRBJ2-1, with 10 positions matching TRBD2. Unmatched junction bases numbered 8, after V lost 7 bases and J lost 5 bases. CDR1 is MNHEY, CDR2 SMNVEV, per germline (reference sequence). The CDR3 is made up of 15 amino acids. CDR3 residues: CASISGLAGDNEQFF. CDR3 in DNA: TGTGCCAGCATTTCCGGGCTAGCGGGAGACAATGAGCAGTTCTTC.

This clone has just a few counts. This chain joins TRBV5-4 and TRBJ1-1, with D possibly TRBD1 on 6 matching bases. The V gene's germline CDR1 is SGHNT and CDR2 YYREEE (reference sequence). This CDR3 is 13 amino acids long. V was cut by 3 bases and J by 3 bases, with 9 bases left in between. The CDR3 sequence is CASSYQGYTEAFF. CDR3 nucleotides: TGTGCCAGCAGCTACCAGGGGTACACTGAAGCTTTCTTT.

The chain has TRBV4-3 and TRBJ2-2; 10 bases fit TRBD2. V was clipped by 4 bases and J by 5 bases; unmatched bases: 13. Germline V gene lookup returns CDR1 LGHNA and CDR2 YSLEER. This CDR3 spans 18 amino acids. CDR3 in amino acids: CASSPRALAGAGTGELFF. The CDR3, as DNA: TGCGCCAGCAGCCCGAGGGCCCTAGCGGGGGCGGGGACCGGGGAGCTGTTTTTT.

This rearrangement joins TRBV25-1 to TRBJ2-7, with D possibly TRBD2 on 7 matching bases. V lost 3 bases and J 4 bases, leaving 19 bases between the germline ends. CDR3 length: 16 residues. The germline gives CDR1 MGHDK, CDR2 SYGVNS. CDR3 region: CASSDPRPEGGYEQYF. The CDR3 DNA reads as TGTGCCAGCAGTGACCCCAGACCCGAGGGGGGGTACGAGCAGTACTTC.

The rearrangement joins TRBV28 to TRBJ2-7; the match to TRBD1 covers 11 bases. The CDR3 spans 13 residues. Trimming at V came to 7 bases and at J to 5 bases, leaving 4 bases not matched to a gene. Germline V CDR1 and CDR2: MDHEN, SYDVKM. The CDR3 DNA is TGTGCCAGCACCCCGGGACAGGGGGACGAGCAGTACTTC. Protein: CASTPGQGDEQYF.

The chain recombines TRBV30 with TRBJ2-1, with 8 positions matching TRBD1. The CDR3 has 15 residues. V dropped 0 bases and J dropped 5; count of bases not matched to a gene: 6. Per germline, CDR1 GTSNPN and CDR2 SVGIG (reference sequence). The CDR3 region is CAWSVWYRGNNEQFF. CDR3 bases: TGTGCCTGGAGTGTATGGTACAGGGGGAACAATGAGCAGTTCTTC.

The chain joins TRBV7-2 to TRBJ2-3; D assignment may be TRBD1 or TRBD2 (5 bases each). The V gene's germline CDR1 is SGHTA and CDR2 FQGNSA. V was clipped by 4 bases and J by 6 bases, with 20 bases between them. The CDR3 is 16 amino acids. CDR3 in amino acids: CASSSRGSGRSDTQYF. CDR3 coding DNA: TGTGCCAGCAGCTCCCGGGGCAGCGGACGCTCGGATACGCAGTATTTT. Full variable domain (remainder filled in from reference TRBV7-2 and TRBJ2-3): GAGVSQSPSNKVTEKGKDVELRCDPISGHTALYWYRQSLGQGLEFLIYFQGNSAPDKSGLPSDRFSAERTGGSVSTLTIQRTQQEDSAVYLCASSSRGSGRSDTQYFGPGTRLTVL.

V and J are TRBV20-1 and TRBJ2-1; D is ambiguous. V lost 1 base and J 9 bases, leaving 4 bases between the germline ends. Germline CDR1 DFQATT, CDR2 SNEGSKA (reference sequence). CDR3 length: 10 amino acids. CDR3 region: CSARVREQFF. CDR3 in DNA: TGCAGTGCTAGAGTACGTGAGCAGTTCTTC.

The V and J genes are TRBV7-3 and TRBJ2-2; D may be TRBD1 or TRBD2 (6 bases each). The V gene lost 2 bases and the J gene lost 5 bases, with 21 bases spanning the gap. CDR1 SGHTA and CDR2 FQGTGA come from the germline V gene. The CDR3 consists of 18 residues. The CDR3 loop is CASSLASGGPRGTGELFF. CDR3 in DNA: TGTGCCAGCAGCTTAGCTTCCGGGGGCCCCCGCGGGACCGGGGAGCTGTTTTTT.

This clone appeared once. The chain couples TRBV11-2 to TRBJ2-5; D is tentatively TRBD1 or TRBD2 (5 bases each). The CDR3 consists of 15 residues. The V and J ends lost 7 bases and 5 bases respectively, with 20 bases between them. Germline values: CDR1 SGHAT, CDR2 FQNNGV. The CDR3 sequence is CASTFSSGPGETQYF. CDR3 in DNA: TGTGCCAGCACCTTTTCATCGGGGCCAGGGGAGACCCAGTACTTC.

J is TRBJ1-2 and V is TRBV6-5; 8 bases line up with TRBD1. V shed 6 bases and J 7 bases; nucleotides not matched to a gene: 7. The CDR3 is 13 residues long. Looked up from germline, CDR1 is MNHEY and CDR2 is SVGAGI. For the CDR3, the DNA is TGTGCCAGCAGGACAGGGGCAGGGGGTGGCTACACCTTC. This encodes CASRTGAGGGYTF.

Concerning this clone itself: At one end, the junction sequence differs from germline, possibly due to a read error. CDR3: CASSPMGLAGETQYF. CDR3 coding DNA: TGTGCTAGCAGCCCCATGGGGCTAGCGGGTGAGACCCAGTACTTC. The rearrangement joins TRBV7-7 to TRBJ2-5; the match to TRBD2 covers 8 bases. Germline values: CDR1 SSHAT, CDR2 FNYEAQ (reference sequence). The CDR3 length is 15 residues.

The rearrangement uses TRBV10-3 and TRBJ2-5, with unresolved D. V shed 7 bases and J shed 7 bases, with 19 bases lying between them. The CDR3 spans 14 residues. Germline V gives CDR1 ENHRY, CDR2 SYGVKD. CDR3 amino acids: CAITQTNVVGTQYF. The CDR3 coding sequence is TGTGCCATCACACAGACCAACGTTGTTGGGACCCAGTACTTC.

The V gene is TRBV5-6, the J gene TRBJ1-2, with D uncertain. With 3 bases removed from V and 1 base from J, the gap between germline ends came to 10 bases. Germline CDR1 and CDR2: SGHDT and YYEEEE. CDR3 length: 14 amino acids. The CDR3 is CASSWGEYNYGYTF. CDR3 DNA: TGTGCCAGCAGCTGGGGTGAATATAACTATGGCTACACCTTC.

The rearrangement uses TRBV6-5 and TRBJ2-5, with D perhaps being TRBD1 or TRBD2 (5 bases each). Trimming removed 2 bases at V and 3 bases at J, with 10 bases between. Per germline, CDR1 MNHEY and CDR2 SVGAGI. The CDR3 contains 14 residues. The CDR3 nucleotides read TGTGCCAGCAGTTACGAGCTGGGGGAAGAGACCCAGTACTTC. Translation gives CASSYELGEETQYF.

This clone turned up a few times. The chain recombines TRBV7-3 with TRBJ2-3, with 7 bases identical to TRBD2. Looked up from germline, CDR1 is SGHTA and CDR2 is FQGTGA. This CDR3 spans 13 amino acids. The trim removed 5 bases at V and 5 bases at J, leaving 4 bases unmatched. The CDR3 loop reads CASSRGVEDTQYF. CDR3 nucleotides: TGTGCCAGCAGCCGGGGGGTAGAAGATACGCAGTATTTT.

A single count supports this clone. The chain couples TRBV14 to TRBJ2-7, with D maybe TRBD2 (7 bases). Trimming removed 1 base from V and 3 bases from J, with 10 bases in between. The CDR3 runs to 14 residues. The germline V gene has CDR1 SGHDN and CDR2 FVKESK. The CDR3 coding sequence is TGTGCCAGCAGCCAAGGGGGGGGCGGCTACGAGCAGTACTTC. Encoded protein: CASSQGGGGYEQYF.

The rearrangement links TRBV4-1 to TRBJ1-4; D ambiguous. The CDR3 extends over 16 amino acids. With 1 base removed from V and 0 bases from J, the gap between germline ends came to 9 bases. Germline CDR1 is MGHRA and CDR2 is YSYEKL. CDR3 loop: CASSQAYSSTNEKLFF. The CDR3 DNA is TGCGCCAGCAGCCAAGCCTATTCGTCAACTAATGAAAAACTGTTTTTT.

J is TRBJ2-3 and V is TRBV4-2; D gene unclear. Germline V gene sequence: CDR1 LGHNA, CDR2 YNFKEQ. Trimming took off 3 bases at V and 2 bases at J, with 9 bases between the two ends. This CDR3 has 14 amino acids. The CDR3 nucleotides are TGTGCCAGCAGCCAGGAGAACCCCACAGATACGCAGTATTTT. Amino acid sequence: CASSQENPTDTQYF.

This clone was seen just once. The rearrangement uses TRBV6-5 and TRBJ2-1, with 12 bases aligning to TRBD2. The germline CDR1 and CDR2 sequences are MNHEY and SVGAGI. The V segment lost 7 bases and the J segment 6 bases; nucleotides outside the gene matches: 4. The CDR3 has 14 residues. The CDR3: CASTRTSGTNEQFF. The CDR3 bases are TGTGCCAGCACCAGGACTAGCGGGACCAATGAGCAGTTCTTC.

The chain has TRBV4-2 and TRBJ2-1; 7 bases are a match to TRBD1. The length of the CDR3 is 16 residues. Trimming took 4 bases from V and 6 from J; bases not matched to a gene: 12. Germline CDR1 and CDR2: LGHNA and YNFKEQ. The DNA of the CDR3 is TGTGCCAGCAGCCCACCGGCAGGGGGTGGGGGCAATGAGCAGTTCTTC. Translated, it gives CASSPPAGGGGNEQFF.

The V and J genes are TRBV13 and TRBJ2-3, with 9 positions matching TRBD1. The V gene's germline CDR1 is PRHDT and CDR2 FYEKMQ (reference sequence). The CDR3 totals 14 residues. J lost 2 bases, V lost 5 bases, and 2 bases had no gene match. CDR3 protein: CASSRQGDTDTQYF. In DNA form, the CDR3 reads TGTGCCAGCAGCCGACAGGGGGACACAGATACGCAGTATTTT.